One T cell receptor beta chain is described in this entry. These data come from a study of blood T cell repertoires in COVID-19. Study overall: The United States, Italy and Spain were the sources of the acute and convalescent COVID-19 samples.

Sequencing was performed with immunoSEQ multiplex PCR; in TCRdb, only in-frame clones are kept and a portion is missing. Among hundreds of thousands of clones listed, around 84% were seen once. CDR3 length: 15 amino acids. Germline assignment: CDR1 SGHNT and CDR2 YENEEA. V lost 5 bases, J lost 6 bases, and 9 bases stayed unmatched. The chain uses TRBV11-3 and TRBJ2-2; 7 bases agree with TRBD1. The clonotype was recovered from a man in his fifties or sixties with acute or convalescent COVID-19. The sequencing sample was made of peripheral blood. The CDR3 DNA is TGTGCCAGCAGCCAGCCGGGACAGTCGGCCGGGGAGCTGTTTTTT. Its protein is CASSQPGQSAGELFF.